The clone carrying this T cell receptor beta chain has only one observation. Its target is unknown. V was clipped by 2 bases and J by 0 bases, with 5 bases between them. Looked up from germline, CDR1 is KGHSH and CDR2 is LQKENI. CDR3 length equals 14 residues. This record comes from a study of memory CD4+ T cells and cytomegalovirus serostatus. General observations from the study: Each of 60 to 80 CMV-associated TCRbeta sequences occurred in one to five individuals.

Single viable CD3+CD4+CD8-CD45RO+ cells were sorted as the memory CD4+ T cells. The repertoire was sequenced with immunoSEQ multiplex PCR; TCRdb's copy has only in-frame clones and lacks some. The sample shows about 57,000 clones, approximately 79% of them seen only once. The chain carries TRBV18 and TRBJ1-3; no clear D gene. Material for sequencing was memory CD4+ T cells from blood. The clonotype comes from an adult in good health and CMV-seronegative. The CDR3 sequence is CASSPESSGNTIYF. The CDR3 region has the DNA TGTGCCAGCTCACCAGAGAGCTCTGGAAACACCATATATTTT. The whole variable domain, filled in from reference TRBV18 and TRBJ1-3, reads NAGVMQNPRHLVRRRGQEARLRCSPMKGHSHVYWYRQLPEEGLKFMVYLQKENIIDESGMPKERFSAEFPKEGPSILRIQQVVRGDSAAYFCASSPESSGNTIYFGEGSWLTVV.